This entry describes one TCR beta chain. The sample comes from a study of technical replicates of blood from several donors. The CDR3 is 13 residues long. The V and J ends lost 1 base and 6 bases respectively, with 10 bases between them. CDR1 and CDR2 from the germline V gene are SGHAT and FQNNGV. Clones were read by immunoSEQ multiplex PCR, and TCRdb kept only the in-frame ones, dropping some. The sample lists 45,000 to 65,000 clones, 94% occurring once. This receptor was identified in a human donor in good health. The chain carries TRBV11-2 and TRBJ2-7; tentatively, D is TRBD1 (5 bases). Sequencing was done on a sample of T cells isolated from PBMCs. The CDR3 here is CASSLVSRVEQYF. The CDR3 DNA is TGTGCCAGCAGCTTAGTCAGCAGGGTCGAGCAGTACTTC.